These 21 T cell receptor beta chains were all obtained from the same sample, sequenced in a study of cytomegalovirus exposure and HLA in healthy donors. Libraries were prepared by immunoSEQ multiplex PCR; TCRdb keeps only in-frame clonotypes and omits some of them. The table shows fewer than 130,000 clones, with around nine tenths occurring only once. Sequencing was done on a sample of PBMCs. Receptors originate from a woman aged 18-35 years in good health and CMV-seronegative.

Of note for this clone: The junction and the germline gene differ at one end; a read error may be behind it. The chain couples TRBV7-9 to TRBJ2-7, with D tentatively TRBD1 (6 bases). The CDR3 totals 13 residues. CDR1 is SEHNR, CDR2 FQNEAQ, per germline (reference sequence). The CDR3 reads CASSLGVGTPPAF. In nucleotides, the CDR3 is TGTGCCAGCAGCTTAGGGGTCGGGACACCTCCAGCCTTC.

This CDR3 reads CASSLDYGTARNTIYF. CDR3 sequence (DNA): TGTGCCAGCAGCTTAGACTACGGGACAGCGCGAAACACCATATATTTT. The chain uses TRBV7-9 and TRBJ1-3; the match to TRBD1 covers 7 bases. Trimming removed 1 base from V and 5 bases from J; junction bases left unmatched: 8. CDR1 and CDR2 (germline): SEHNR, FQNEAQ (reference sequence). The CDR3 contains 16 residues.

The chain combines TRBV5-1 with TRBJ2-2; no reliable D call. The V and J ends lost 0 bases and 3 bases respectively, with 9 bases between them. The CDR3 consists of 15 residues. Germline CDR1 is SGHRS and CDR2 is YFSETQ. As DNA, the CDR3 is TGCGCCAGCAGCTTGGTTCAGACTGACACCGGGGAGCTGTTTTTT. Amino acids: CASSLVQTDTGELFF. Based on the CDR3 plus reference TRBV5-1 and TRBJ2-2, the full variable domain is KAGVTQTPRYLIKTRGQQVTLSCSPISGHRSVSWYQQTPGQGLQFLFEYFSETQRNKGNFPGRFSGRQFSNSRSEMNVSTLELGDSALYLCASSLVQTDTGELFFGEGSRLTVL.

The J gene is TRBJ2-7, the V gene TRBV14, with D perhaps matching TRBD2 (5 bases). This CDR3 comprises 11 residues. V was shortened by 6 bases and J by 4 bases, with 7 bases between the two germline ends. Germline assignment: CDR1 SGHDN and CDR2 FVKESK. CDR3 amino acids: CASSPGYEQYF. The CDR3 coding sequence is TGTGCCAGCAGTCCGGGGTACGAGCAGTACTTC.

The chain's CDR3 is CASSLTGTENTEAFF. CDR3 nucleotide sequence: TGTGCCAGCTCACTTACCGGGACTGAGAACACTGAAGCTTTCTTT. This chain links TRBV18 with TRBJ1-1; perhaps TRBD1 as D (5 bases). Germline V gene lookup returns CDR1 KGHSH and CDR2 LQKENI. This CDR3 comprises 15 residues. Between the trimmed V and J ends, which lost 4 bases and 1 base, there was a span of 13 bases.

The chain recombines TRBV19 with TRBJ2-2, with D unresolved. Germline V CDR1 and CDR2: LNHDA, SQIVND (reference sequence). This CDR3 has 16 amino acids. V gave up 3 bases and J gave up 4 bases, with 15 bases separating them. The CDR3 protein is CASSMVAAYSTGELFF. The CDR3 region has the DNA TGTGCCAGTAGTATGGTGGCGGCCTATTCCACCGGGGAGCTGTTTTTT.

V gene TRBV7-3 combines with J gene TRBJ2-5, with TRBD1 matching over 12 bases. Germline CDR1 and CDR2: SGHTA and FQGTGA. After removal of 2 bases from V and 1 base from J, the junction contained 2 bases not matched to a gene. The CDR3 has 16 amino acids. As DNA, the CDR3 is TGTGCCAGCAGCTTAGGGGACAGGGGGCTCCAAGAGACCCAGTACTTC. It encodes CASSLGDRGLQETQYF.

The chain uses TRBV28 and TRBJ1-4; weak D call: TRBD1 (5 bases). V was shortened by 9 bases and J by 0 bases, with 11 bases between the two germline ends. Germline CDR1 and CDR2: MDHEN and SYDVKM. There are 14 residues in the CDR3. The DNA of the CDR3 is TGTGCCAGTTCAGCAGGGCCAACTAATGAAAAACTGTTTTTT. It yields the protein CASSAGPTNEKLFF.

V is TRBV18 and J is TRBJ1-1; 9 bases are shared with TRBD1. Germline CDR1 reads KGHSH; CDR2 reads LQKENI. V was clipped by 2 bases and J by 5 bases; unmatched bases: 3. The CDR3 sequence is 14 residues long. DNA of the CDR3: TGTGCCAGCTCACCAGGGACAGGGTATACTGAAGCTTTCTTT. Encoded protein: CASSPGTGYTEAFF.

The CDR3 protein is CASSFAGTKNIQYF. CDR3 coding DNA: TGTGCCAGCAGTTTCGCAGGTACCAAAAACATTCAGTACTTC. The chain uses TRBV27 and TRBJ2-4; no clear D. V was shortened by 3 bases and J by 2 bases, with 8 bases between the two germline ends. The CDR3 has 14 amino acids. Per germline, CDR1 MNHEY and CDR2 SMNVEV (reference sequence).

This chain uses TRBV6-6 with TRBJ1-2, with TRBD1 identical over 8 bases. The CDR3 has 15 amino acids. Germline CDR1 and CDR2: MNHNY and SVGAGI (reference sequence). With 4 bases clipped from V and 7 bases from J, the junction kept 11 bases outside the gene matches. The CDR3 sequence is CASSSYRGSQGGYTF. The CDR3 bases are TGTGCCAGCAGTTCCTACAGGGGGTCGCAAGGTGGCTACACCTTC.

In DNA form, the CDR3 reads TGTGCCAGCAGTTTATCTGGCAGGGGGCCTAATAGCAATCAGCCCCAGCATTTT. As protein: CASSLSGRGPNSNQPQHF. This chain connects TRBV27 to TRBJ1-5, with TRBD1 identical over 8 bases. Germline-derived CDR1 and CDR2 are MNHEY and SMNVEV (reference sequence). V trimming: 0 bases; J trimming: 0 bases; junction bases outside the gene matches: 7. CDR3 length equals 18 residues.

The CDR3 sequence is CASSSPGQGPSQYF. As DNA, the CDR3 is TGCGCCAGCAGCTCTCCGGGACAGGGTCCCTCGCAGTACTTC. The chain is built from TRBV5-1 and TRBJ2-7, with 9 bases aligning to TRBD1. The CDR3 consists of 14 residues. Germline V gene lookup returns CDR1 SGHRS and CDR2 YFSETQ. J lost 9 bases, V lost 3 bases, and 10 bases had no gene match.

This clone was recorded once. This sequence joins TRBV25-1 and TRBJ2-1; weak D call: TRBD2 (6 bases). This CDR3 region has 16 residues. The V and J ends lost 2 bases and 6 bases respectively, with 17 bases between them. CDR1 is MGHDK, CDR2 SYGVNS, per germline. CDR3 loop: CASSESREFRVNEQFF. The CDR3 DNA reads as TGTGCCAGCAGTGAAAGTCGGGAGTTTAGGGTCAATGAGCAGTTCTTC.

The genes are TRBV30 and TRBJ2-5; D is perhaps TRBD2 (5 bases). The CDR3 extends over 15 amino acids. The germline V and J ends were trimmed by 5 bases and 5 bases, with 21 bases remaining between them. In germline, CDR1 is GTSNPN, CDR2 SVGIG (reference sequence). The CDR3 DNA sequence: TGTGCCTGGTCGTTAGCTACAACGGGGTGGGAGACCCAGTACTTC. It encodes CAWSLATTGWETQYF.

The chain employs TRBV5-1 and TRBJ1-4; D is unclear. There are 13 residues in the CDR3. Per germline, CDR1 SGHRS and CDR2 YFSETQ. Trimming removed 2 bases at V and 7 bases at J, with 9 bases between. CDR3 sequence: CASSFPGGEKLFF. In DNA, the CDR3 is TGCGCCAGCAGCTTCCCCGGTGGTGAAAAACTGTTTTTT.

The gene calls are TRBV11-2 and TRBJ2-5; D is unresolved. Germline assignment: CDR1 SGHAT and CDR2 FQNNGV. V lost 8 bases and J lost 0, with 10 bases in between. The CDR3 length is 13 residues. The DNA of the CDR3 is TGTGCCAGCCGCTGGGCAGACCAAGAGACCCAGTACTTC. This gives the protein CASRWADQETQYF.

The chain carries TRBV5-6 and TRBJ1-1; a possible D gene is TRBD1 (5 bases). Trimming took 4 bases from V and 2 from J, leaving 12 bases between them. Germline loops: CDR1 SGHDT, CDR2 YYEEEE. This CDR3 contains 14 residues. The CDR3 loop reads CASSPWTRNTEAFF. Written as DNA, the CDR3 is TGTGCCAGCAGCCCCTGGACAAGAAACACTGAAGCTTTCTTT.

The table lists this clone with a few counts. In DNA form, the CDR3 reads TGTGCCTGGACCTCTTTTCGTGGGGAGGGCTACACCTTC. Amino acids: CAWTSFRGEGYTF. The chain recombines TRBV30 with TRBJ1-2, with unresolved D. V dropped 4 bases and J dropped 8 bases, with 17 bases sitting between them. Germline CDR1 and CDR2: GTSNPN and SVGIG (reference sequence). This CDR3 comprises 13 residues.

This chain links TRBV11-1 with TRBJ2-5; TRBD2 matches 10 bases. The J segment lost 0 bases and the V segment lost 1 base, leaving 2 bases of the junction unmatched. Looked up from germline, CDR1 is SGHAT and CDR2 is FQDESV (reference sequence). This CDR3 region has 16 residues. The CDR3 region has the DNA TGTGCCAGCAGCTTAGGGACTAGCGGTGACCAAGAGACCCAGTACTTC. Translating gives CASSLGTSGDQETQYF.

This clone was found a few times. The V call is TRBV28, the J call TRBJ1-4; D is unclear. The CDR3 is made up of 12 amino acids. Trimming took 6 bases from V and 8 from J, leaving 10 bases between them. Looked up from germline, CDR1 is MDHEN and CDR2 is SYDVKM. In DNA form, the CDR3 reads TGTGCCAGCAGCCAGGAAAGGGAAAAACTGTTTTTT. This gives the protein CASSQEREKLFF. Looking up the rest from reference TRBV28 and TRBJ1-4 gives the full variable domain: DVKVTQSSRYLVKRTGEKVFLECVQDMDHENMFWYRQDPGLGLRLIYFSYDVKMKEKGDIPEGYSVSREKKERFSLILESASTNQTSMYLCASSQEREKLFFGSGTQLSVL.